Following are 27 T cell receptor beta chains from one sample sequenced in a study of cytomegalovirus exposure and HLA in healthy donors. The PCR contained 60 Vbeta and 13 Jbeta primers. TCRdb keeps only in-frame clones here, not all; method: immunoSEQ multiplex PCR. Among some 120,000 clones listed, approximately 70% were seen once. The sequencing input was PBMCs. Receptor source: a man aged 30-40 years in good health and CMV-seropositive.

The chain has TRBV12-1 and TRBJ2-7; TRBD1, the D gene given by the table, was not confirmed from the DNA. TRBV12-1 is recorded as a pseudogene. This CDR3 comprises 15 residues. The chain's CDR3 is CASISNRGLIYEQYF. The CDR3 coding sequence is TGTGCCAGCATCAGCAACAGGGGGCTAATCTACGAGCAGTACTTC.

The table lists this clone with a few counts. The gene calls are TRBV19 and TRBJ1-2; possible D gene TRBD1, 6 bases. V shed 6 bases and J shed 5 bases, with 22 bases lying between them. The CDR3 is made up of 16 amino acids. The germline gives CDR1 LNHDA, CDR2 SQIVND (reference sequence). The CDR3 DNA is TGTGCCAGTAGCACTCCAGCAGGGGCACTAGGGTATGGCTACACCTTC. Its protein is CASSTPAGALGYGYTF.

This sequence joins TRBV10-3 and TRBJ1-5; 8 bases agree with TRBD1. J gave up 5 bases and V 2 bases, and 8 bases lay outside the gene matches. Germline loops: CDR1 ENHRY, CDR2 SYGVKD. This CDR3 has 16 residues. The chain's CDR3 is CAISEPDRGTDQPQHF. The CDR3 DNA reads as TGTGCCATCAGTGAGCCCGACAGGGGTACCGATCAGCCCCAGCATTTT.

V usage is TRBV7-3 and J usage is TRBJ2-1; 9 bases agree with TRBD1. The CDR3 is made up of 15 amino acids. Trimming removed 2 bases from V and 4 bases from J; junction bases left unmatched: 3. Germline loops: CDR1 SGHTA, CDR2 FQGTGA. The CDR3 region is CASSLGTGSYNEQFF. The CDR3 nucleotides are TGTGCCAGCAGCTTAGGGACAGGGTCTTACAATGAGCAGTTCTTC.

The chain is built from TRBV12-5 and TRBJ2-7; 8 nucleotides match TRBD1. The CDR3 is 13 residues long. The V segment lost 0 bases and the J segment 6 bases; nucleotides outside the gene matches: 1. Germline CDR1 and CDR2: LGHNT and FRNRAP. CDR3 in amino acids: CASGLVTGGEQYF. In nucleotides, the CDR3 is TGTGCTAGTGGTTTGGTAACAGGGGGCGAGCAGTACTTC.

V usage is TRBV7-8 and J usage is TRBJ2-1; 16 positions match TRBD2. Germline V gene data show CDR1 as SGHVS and CDR2 as FQNEAQ. V trimming: 1 base; J trimming: 7 bases; junction bases outside the gene matches: 4. The CDR3 is 17 residues long. CDR3 sequence reads: CASSLEGLAGGLNEQFF. The CDR3 DNA is TGTGCCAGCAGCTTAGAGGGACTAGCGGGGGGGCTAAATGAGCAGTTCTTC.

Notes on this clone: The identical CDR3 is also encoded by other nucleotide sequences in the sample. The chain joins TRBV27 to TRBJ2-7; TRBD2 is a possible D gene (6 bases). Germline V gives CDR1 MNHEY, CDR2 SMNVEV (reference sequence). V lost 2 bases and J 4 bases, leaving 9 bases between the germline ends. The CDR3 covers 13 residues. The DNA for the CDR3 is TGTGCCAGCAGTTTAAATGGGGGGTACGAGCAGTACGTC. This translates into CASSLNGGYEQYV.

This sequence joins TRBV29-1 and TRBJ2-7, with a possible D match to TRBD2 (6 bases). The V and J ends lost 3 bases and 5 bases respectively, with 17 bases between them. Germline V gene data show CDR1 as SQVTM and CDR2 as ANQGSEA. The CDR3 spans 14 residues. Here the CDR3 DNA reads TGCAGCGTTGAGTCGGAGGGTTACGGCAACGAGCAGTACTTC. Its protein is CSVESEGYGNEQYF.

V and J are TRBV9 and TRBJ1-2, with D perhaps TRBD1 (5 bases). V dropped 0 bases and J dropped 4 bases, with 16 bases sitting between them. The CDR3 runs to 16 residues. Germline V gene sequence: CDR1 SGDLS, CDR2 YYNGEE. The CDR3 sequence: CASSVEGRGSSYGYTF. The DNA for the CDR3 is TGTGCCAGCAGCGTAGAGGGTAGGGGCAGTTCCTATGGCTACACCTTC.

CDR3 sequence: CASSVISDPGGNEQFF. CDR3 DNA: TGTGCCAGCAGCGTGATCTCCGACCCCGGGGGCAATGAGCAGTTCTTC. The V call is TRBV9, the J call TRBJ2-1; possible D gene TRBD2, 6 bases. Germline loops: CDR1 SGDLS, CDR2 YYNGEE. Trimming shortened V by 2 bases and J by 6 bases, and 18 bases separated the two germline ends. The length of the CDR3 is 16 residues.

The rearrangement links TRBV9 to TRBJ1-1; D is unresolved. V was pared by 0 bases and J by 5 bases, with 14 bases between. CDR3 size: 15 residues. CDR1 and CDR2 from the germline V gene are SGDLS and YYNGEE. CDR3 nucleotide sequence: TGTGCCAGCAGCGTAGGCTCGGCTCGGGAGACTGAAGCTTTCTTT. Translated, it gives CASSVGSARETEAFF.

The gene calls are TRBV29-1 and TRBJ1-2; possible D gene TRBD1, 5 bases. Germline V gene lookup returns CDR1 SQVTM and CDR2 ANQGSEA. There are 12 residues in the CDR3. The V end lost 3 bases, the J end lost 6 bases, and 11 bases lay between the germline ends. The CDR3 DNA follows: TGCAGCGTTGACGTGGGACTAAATGGCTACACCTTC. Protein sequence: CSVDVGLNGYTF.

This clone was found once. The rearrangement uses TRBV9 and TRBJ2-1; 9 bases agree with TRBD1. Germline V gene data show CDR1 as SGDLS and CDR2 as YYNGEE. Unmatched junction bases numbered 6, after V lost 3 bases and J lost 5 bases. The CDR3 contains 15 residues. The CDR3 DNA is TGTGCCAGCAGCGCCGGGACAGGGAAGGACAATGAGCAGTTCTTC. This sequence encodes CASSAGTGKDNEQFF. Variable domain in full (rest from reference TRBV9 and TRBJ2-1): DSGVTQTPKHLITATGQRVTLRCSPRSGDLSVYWYQQSLDQGLQFLIQYYNGEERAKGNILERFSAQQFPDLHSELNLSSLELGDSALYFCASSAGTGKDNEQFFGPGTRLTVL.

The gene calls are TRBV11-2 and TRBJ1-2, with D unclear. Germline V gene lookup returns CDR1 SGHAT and CDR2 FQNNGV. V lost 2 bases to trimming and J lost 8 bases, with 12 bases between them. This CDR3 has 13 amino acids. The CDR3 nucleotides are TGTGCCAGCAGCTTAACCCAGTCCCAGGGCTACACCTTC. It translates to CASSLTQSQGYTF.

Here the CDR3 reads CAISADRGGYEQYF. CDR3 nucleotide sequence: TGTGCCATCAGTGCCGACAGGGGGGGCTACGAGCAGTACTTC. V usage is TRBV10-3 and J usage is TRBJ2-7, with TRBD1 identical over 9 bases. J lost 3 bases, V lost 4 bases, and 4 bases had no gene match. Germline CDR1 ENHRY, CDR2 SYGVKD. The CDR3 extends over 14 amino acids.

This chain connects TRBV28 to TRBJ2-7; TRBD1 agrees at 8 bases. CDR1 and CDR2 (germline): MDHEN, SYDVKM. The CDR3 is 20 residues long. The V and J ends lost 3 bases and 3 bases, in that order; junction bases with no gene match: 22. For the CDR3, the DNA is TGTGCCAGCAGTTTCCCTCCGCCTGACAGGGGTACCCCTTCGGACTACGAGCAGTACTTC. Amino acid sequence: CASSFPPPDRGTPSDYEQYF. The full variable domain, completed using reference TRBV28 and TRBJ2-7, is DVKVTQSSRYLVKRTGEKVFLECVQDMDHENMFWYRQDPGLGLRLIYFSYDVKMKEKGDIPEGYSVSREKKERFSLILESASTNQTSMYLCASSFPPPDRGTPSDYEQYFGPGTRLTVT.

CDR3 coding DNA: TGTGCCAGCAGCCTACAAGCGAGTTTAGGAGCTTTCTTT. Its protein is CASSLQASLGAFF. The chain combines TRBV6-1 with TRBJ1-1; D call uncertain. Trimming left V 6 bases short and J 10 bases short, with 18 bases between. Germline V gene lookup returns CDR1 MNHNS and CDR2 SASEGT. This CDR3 has 13 amino acids.

As to this clone: An end of the junction differs from the germline gene, which may be a read error. The sample contains more than one DNA sequence encoding this CDR3. V and J are TRBV9 and TRBJ2-7; D might be TRBD1 (7 bases). The CDR3 is made up of 15 amino acids. The germline gives CDR1 SGDLS, CDR2 YYNGEE. CDR3 region: CASSVGSGGNYEQYF. The CDR3, as DNA: TGCGCCAGCAGCGTAGGTTCAGGGGGGAACTACGAGCAGTACTTC. The variable domain in full, completed from reference TRBV9 and TRBJ2-7, reads DSGVTQTPKHLITATGQRVTLRCSPRSGDLSVYWYQQSLDQGLQFLIQYYNGEERAKGNILERFSAQQFPDLHSELNLSSLELGDSALYFCASSVGSGGNYEQYFGPGTRLTVT.

The chain has TRBV5-1 and TRBJ1-2; D might be TRBD1 (5 bases). The V and J ends lost 4 bases and 4 bases respectively, with 14 bases between them. The germline gives CDR1 SGHRS, CDR2 YFSETQ. The length of the CDR3 is 14 residues. CDR3 in amino acids: CASSPGRGVYGYTF. CDR3 bases: TGCGCCAGCAGCCCCGGACGGGGGGTCTATGGCTACACCTTC.

The gene calls are TRBV7-3 and TRBJ2-3; the D gene is possibly TRBD2 (6 bases). V gave up 7 bases and J gave up 3 bases, with 14 bases separating them. Germline V gives CDR1 SGHTA, CDR2 FQGTGA. The CDR3 is made up of 14 amino acids. CDR3 amino acids: CASTPPGRTDTQYF. The CDR3 DNA reads TGTGCCAGCACACCACCGGGGAGGACAGATACGCAGTATTTT.

The chain employs TRBV18 and TRBJ1-2, with D perhaps TRBD1 (6 bases). The germline CDR1 and CDR2 sequences are KGHSH and LQKENI. Trimming pared 3 bases from V and 7 bases from J, leaving 18 bases between. CDR3 length: 15 residues. The CDR3 spells CASSPTQQGESGYTF. The CDR3, as DNA: TGTGCCAGCTCACCCACTCAACAGGGAGAGAGTGGCTACACCTTC. Using reference TRBV18 and TRBJ1-2 for the parts outside the CDR3, the full variable domain is NAGVMQNPRHLVRRRGQEARLRCSPMKGHSHVYWYRQLPEEGLKFMVYLQKENIIDESGMPKERFSAEFPKEGPSILRIQQVVRGDSAAYFCASSPTQQGESGYTFGSGTRLTVV.

V usage is TRBV27 and J usage is TRBJ1-5; 9 bases are shared with TRBD1. V lost 1 base to trimming and J lost 7 bases; unmatched junction nucleotides: 14. The CDR3 consists of 18 residues. The germline V gene encodes CDR1 MNHEY and CDR2 SMNVEV (reference sequence). Here the CDR3 reads CASSLFSRGQGPGQPQHF. CDR3 DNA sequence: TGTGCCAGCAGTTTATTTAGTAGGGGACAGGGTCCAGGGCAGCCCCAGCATTTT.

The genes are TRBV28 and TRBJ2-5, with 7 bases aligning to TRBD1. The tail of the sequence fits TRBJ2-7 better, so the J call may be wrong. This CDR3 region has 20 residues. Germline CDR1 reads MDHEN; CDR2 reads SYDVKM. This CDR3 is CASSPIRTGDFYFWGYEQYF. In nucleotides, the CDR3 is TGTGCCAGCAGTCCAATTAGGACAGGCGATTTTTATTTTTGGGGCTACGAGCAGTACTTC.

The chain is built from TRBV30 and TRBJ2-7, with D tentatively TRBD2 (6 bases). Germline lookup yields CDR1 GTSNPN and CDR2 SVGIG (reference sequence). V was cut by 0 bases and J by 4 bases, with 10 bases left in between. The length of the CDR3 is 13 residues. This chain's CDR3 is CAWSVLSGYEQYV. As DNA, the CDR3 is TGTGCCTGGAGTGTACTTAGCGGTTACGAGCAGTACGTC.

The chain couples TRBV6-1 to TRBJ1-5; TRBD1 matches 7 bases. V lost 3 bases, J lost 0 bases, and 5 bases stayed unmatched. The CDR3 covers 16 residues. Per the germline V gene, CDR1 is MNHNS and CDR2 is SASEGT. The CDR3 protein is CASSDKGQYSNQPQHF. The CDR3 DNA reads TGTGCCAGCAGTGACAAGGGACAGTATAGCAATCAGCCCCAGCATTTT.

J is TRBJ2-4 and V is TRBV10-3; 8 bases agree with TRBD1. The germline V gene has CDR1 ENHRY and CDR2 SYGVKD. This CDR3 spans 15 amino acids. J lost 4 bases, V lost 6 bases, and 8 bases had no gene match. The CDR3 DNA is TGTGCCATCAGCTCGGACAGGGATGGGAAAAACATTCAGTACTTC. Translation: CAISSDRDGKNIQYF.

This clone was recorded only once. The gene calls are TRBV5-1 and TRBJ2-7; maybe TRBD1 (5 bases). The germline gives CDR1 SGHRS, CDR2 YFSETQ. The ends were cut back, 0 bases at V and 2 bases at J, with 12 bases in the middle. The CDR3 totals 15 residues. This CDR3 reads CASSLGGRVPYEQYF. CDR3 sequence (DNA): TGCGCCAGCAGCTTGGGGGGCAGGGTGCCCTACGAGCAGTACTTC.